These 20 T cell receptor beta chains came from one sample sequenced in a study of T cells in Graves' hyperthyroidism and ophthalmopathy. TCR beta CDR3 sequences were amplified from RNA transcripts. Initially, a first-round RT-PCR of the TCR CDR3 employed the HTBI primer set. A single record per CDR3 protein comes from TCRdb applying MiXCR to the multiplex PCR reads. The repertoire holds some 510,000 distinct CDR3 sequences, with more than 45% as singletons. The sequenced sample consisted of peripheral blood or thyroid tissue (not recorded which). Receptors originate from a young woman with Graves' hyperthyroidism.

Notes on this clonotype: An end of the junction does not agree with germline; a read error may underlie this. The CDR3 reads CASSPSGRGDQETQHF. The CDR3 DNA sequence: TGTGCCAGCAGCCCGAGCGGGAGGGGAGATCAAGAGACCCAGCACTTC. The rearrangement uses TRBV7-9 and TRBJ2-5, with 10 positions matching TRBD2. The CDR3 loop spans 16 amino acids. Germline CDR1 is SEHNR and CDR2 is FQNEAQ (reference sequence).

Comment on this clonotype: This may stem from a read error, because a much larger clone lies one nucleotide away. V and J are TRBV2 and TRBJ2-7; 7 positions agree with TRBD1. The CDR3 totals 13 residues. Germline V gene data show CDR1 as SNHLY and CDR2 as FYNNEI. CDR3 sequence (DNA): TGTGCCGGCAGTCCCTACAGGGGCAACGAGCAGTACTTC. It translates to CAGSPYRGNEQYF.

This clonotype appeared a few times. The chain carries TRBV7-6 and TRBJ1-3; no firm D call. The germline CDR1 and CDR2 sequences are SGHVS and FNYEAQ. Trimming took 0 bases from V and 5 from J, leaving 11 bases between them. This CDR3 contains 15 residues. In DNA form, the CDR3 reads TGTGCCAGCAGCTTAGCGGGGAGGAGCAGAAACACCATATATTTT. As protein: CASSLAGRSRNTIYF.

The chain combines TRBV19 with TRBJ2-5; perhaps D is TRBD1 or TRBD2 (6 bases each). V was clipped by 8 bases and J by 7 bases, with 17 bases between them. Germline V gene sequence: CDR1 LNHDA, CDR2 SQIVND (reference sequence). The length of the CDR3 is 13 residues. DNA of the CDR3: TGTGCCAGTCACCGAGGGGGGCTGGGGACCCAGTACTTC. Its translation is CASHRGGLGTQYF.

The chain employs TRBV7-9 and TRBJ1-4, with TRBD1 as a possible D gene (5 bases). The CDR3 is 13 amino acids. CDR1 is SEHNR, CDR2 FQNEAQ, per germline (reference sequence). V lost 2 bases to trimming and J lost 15 bases, with 16 bases between them. As DNA, the CDR3 is TGTGCCAGCAGCTTATTAGCCGGGACTGGCGTGTTTTTT. Protein product: CASSLLAGTGVFF.

The V and J genes are TRBV19 and TRBJ1-1; a weak D match, TRBD1 (5 bases). CDR1 is LNHDA, CDR2 SQIVND, per germline (reference sequence). Trimming took 5 bases from V and 3 from J, leaving 10 bases between them. This CDR3 spans 13 amino acids. CDR3 bases: TGTGCCAGTAGTCAGGACACCTACACTGAAGCTTTCTTT. This encodes CASSQDTYTEAFF.

This clonotype was counted at least ten times. The chain is built from TRBV12-3 or TRBV12-4 and TRBJ1-6; TRBD1 matches 7 bases. The CDR3 sequence is 15 residues long. V trimming: 7 bases; J trimming: 9 bases; junction bases outside the gene matches: 12. Here the CDR3 reads CASTEQTGIGSPLHF. DNA of the CDR3: TGTGCCAGCACTGAACAGACAGGGATAGGTTCACCCCTCCACTTT.

The chain links TRBV7-9 to TRBJ1-1; no reliable D call. Germline assignment: CDR1 SEHNR and CDR2 FQNEAQ (reference sequence). With 1 base removed from V and 3 bases from J, the gap between germline ends came to 9 bases. CDR3 length: 14 amino acids. The CDR3 region is CASSLVGLDTEAFF. CDR3 nucleotide sequence: TGTGCCAGCAGCTTAGTAGGGTTAGACACTGAAGCTTTCTTT.

Many counts were recorded for this clonotype. The rearrangement uses TRBV2 and TRBJ2-5; possibly TRBD2 for D (6 bases). The CDR3 loop spans 13 amino acids. V lost 2 bases and J 5 bases, leaving 9 bases between the germline ends. The V gene's germline CDR1 is SNHLY and CDR2 FYNNEI. Written as DNA, the CDR3 is TGTGCCAGCAGTGAACGGCTAGCGGAGACCCAGTACTTC. It yields the protein CASSERLAETQYF.

In this sample, this clonotype turned up many times. CDR3 coding DNA: TGCAGCGTTGAGGCGACAGCTAACTATGGCTACACCTTC. Translated: CSVEATANYGYTF. V usage is TRBV29-1 and J usage is TRBJ1-2; possible D gene TRBD1, 5 bases. Looked up from germline, CDR1 is SQVTM and CDR2 is ANQGSEA. V was cut by 3 bases and J by 0 bases, with 8 bases left in between. This CDR3 is built from 13 residues. Supplemented by reference TRBV29-1 and TRBJ1-2, the full variable domain reads SAVISQKPSRDICQRGTSLTIQCQVDSQVTMMFWYRQQPGQSLTLIATANQGSEATYESGFVIDKFPISRPNLTFSTLTVSNMSPEDSSIYLCSVEATANYGYTFGSGTRLTVV.

V usage is TRBV6-1 and J usage is TRBJ2-2; D remains unclear. Between the trimmed V and J ends, which lost 8 bases and 2 bases, there was a span of 21 bases. The CDR3 sequence is 17 residues long. Germline values: CDR1 MNHNS, CDR2 SASEGT. The CDR3 is CASRGRKPPGNTGELFF. The CDR3 nucleotides read TGTGCCAGCCGAGGACGGAAGCCCCCAGGAAACACCGGGGAGCTGTTTTTT.

The chain links TRBV7-9 to TRBJ2-7; no firm D call. V was trimmed by 3 bases and J by 2 bases, leaving 8 bases between them. Germline CDR1 SEHNR, CDR2 FQNEAQ (reference sequence). The CDR3 covers 13 residues. DNA for the CDR3: TGTGCCAGCAGCTTGGCAAACCCCTACGAGCAGTACTTC. Its translation is CASSLANPYEQYF. Full variable domain (outside the CDR3, taken from reference TRBV7-9 and TRBJ2-7): DTGVSQNPRHKITKRGQNVTFRCDPISEHNRLYWYRQTLGQGPEFLTYFQNEAQLEKSRLLSDRFSAERPKGSFSTLEIQRTEQGDSAMYLCASSLANPYEQYFGPGTRLTVT.

Many counts were recorded for this clonotype. This chain joins TRBV7-3 and TRBJ1-2; possible D gene TRBD1, 5 bases. With 0 bases removed from V and 8 bases from J, the gap between germline ends came to 10 bases. The CDR3 runs to 13 residues. Germline lookup yields CDR1 SGHTA and CDR2 FQGTGA. CDR3 sequence: CASSLTRGEGYTF. The DNA of the CDR3 is TGTGCCAGCAGCTTAACTCGGGGGGAAGGCTACACCTTC.

This clonotype occurred many times. This rearrangement joins TRBV24-1 to TRBJ2-6; D is unresolved. Looked up from germline, CDR1 is KGHDR and CDR2 is SFDVKD. Trimming shortened V by 4 bases and J by 0 bases, and 6 bases separated the two germline ends. This CDR3 has 15 residues. CDR3 in DNA: TGTGCCACCAGTGAGGAGAGCTCTGGGGCCAACGTCCTGACTTTC. This codes for CATSEESSGANVLTF.

This sequence joins TRBV6-5 and TRBJ2-5; D may be TRBD2 (6 bases). The germline gives CDR1 MNHEY, CDR2 SVGAGI. V lost 0 bases to trimming and J lost 5 bases, with 10 bases between them. The CDR3 is made up of 14 amino acids. The DNA of the CDR3 is TGTGCCAGCAGTTACTCGGGGGGAGAGGAGACCCAGTACTTC. Its translation is CASSYSGGEETQYF.

The chain employs TRBV29-1 and TRBJ2-7, with TRBD1 identical over 11 bases. The CDR3 covers 13 residues. Looked up from germline, CDR1 is SQVTM and CDR2 is ANQGSEA. V shed 5 bases, J shed 3 bases, and the junction held 3 bases outside the gene matches. CDR3 amino acids: CSVPGQGVYEQYF. The CDR3, as DNA: TGCAGCGTTCCGGGACAGGGGGTCTACGAGCAGTACTTC.

The rearrangement links TRBV10-3 to TRBJ1-2; 8 bases agree with TRBD1. The V gene end was trimmed by 4 bases and the J gene end by 5 bases; junction bases not matched to a gene: 9. The germline V gene has CDR1 ENHRY and CDR2 SYGVKD. This CDR3 is 15 amino acids long. CDR3: CAISGGQGGPYGYTF. As DNA, the CDR3 is TGTGCCATCAGTGGAGGACAGGGCGGACCATATGGCTACACCTTC.

On this clonotype: A read error may explain this, as a much larger clone is one base away. J is TRBJ1-1 and V is TRBV25-1; maybe TRBD1 (5 bases). Trimming shortened V by 6 bases and J by 0 bases, and 11 bases separated the two germline ends. Germline V gene data show CDR1 as MGHDK and CDR2 as SYGVNS. The CDR3 loop spans 14 amino acids. CDR3 sequence: CASSPREVNTEAFF. CDR3 DNA sequence: TGTGCCAGCAGCCCCAGGGAGGTGAACACTGAAGCTTTCTTT.

The rearrangement joins TRBV11-2 to TRBJ2-7; maybe TRBD2 (6 bases). Trimming took off 3 bases at V and 2 bases at J, with 11 bases between the two ends. The CDR3 loop spans 14 amino acids. Germline-derived CDR1 and CDR2 are SGHAT and FQNNGV. CDR3 in DNA: TGTGCCAGCAGCTTTTATGCGGGACCCTACGAGCAGTACTTC. It is translated as CASSFYAGPYEQYF.

This clonotype has a count of ten or more. This chain uses TRBV7-9 with TRBJ2-7; TRBD2 aligns across 13 bases. The J segment lost 2 bases and the V segment lost 3 bases, leaving 1 base of the junction unmatched. Germline CDR1 and CDR2: SEHNR and FQNEAQ (reference sequence). This CDR3 has 15 residues. CDR3 DNA sequence: TGTGCCAGCAGCTTTGGACTAGCGGGAGCCTACGAGCAGTACTTC. It specifies CASSFGLAGAYEQYF. Full variable domain (missing parts from reference TRBV7-9 and TRBJ2-7): DTGVSQNPRHKITKRGQNVTFRCDPISEHNRLYWYRQTLGQGPEFLTYFQNEAQLEKSRLLSDRFSAERPKGSFSTLEIQRTEQGDSAMYLCASSFGLAGAYEQYFGPGTRLTVT.